A selection of T cell receptor beta chains follows, all from one sample in a study of blood T cell repertoires in COVID-19. The protocol was immunoSEQ multiplex PCR, while the TCRdb copy is restricted to in-frame clones and leaves out a portion. The data contain hundreds of thousands of clones, 75% to 90% of them seen just once; the ten biggest clones take up nearly 6.5%. The sample consisted of peripheral blood. The source is a woman aged 45 to 65 with COVID-19, enrolled during active disease. The CDR3 runs from the conserved cysteine through the conserved F or W. The D gene is left open where the match is weak. Rows may omit the clone size; those that give it use once, few, many or a size class.

-	TRBV5-5	TRBJ1-2	-	CASSLSGKTYGYTF	TGTGCCAGCAGCTTGAGCGGCAAGACCTATGGCTACACCTTC
-	TRBV5-1	TRBJ1-3	TRBD1	CASTTAGTGPGNTIYF	TGCGCCAGCACCACTGCCGGGACAGGGCCTGGAAACACCATATATTTT
-	TRBV6-2/TRBV6-3	TRBJ2-1	TRBD2	CASSLSGAEYNEQFF	TGTGCCAGCAGTTTAAGCGGGGCAGAATACAATGAGCAGTTCTTC
-	TRBV5-1	TRBJ2-3	TRBD2	CASSLGGTSGTDTQYF	TGCGCCAGCAGCTTGGGCGGGACTAGCGGGACAGATACGCAGTATTTT
-	TRBV2	TRBJ2-7	-	CATKTDGGRSYEQYF	TGTGCCACCAAGACGGATGGCGGGCGCTCCTACGAGCAGTACTTC
once	TRBV18	TRBJ2-1	TRBD2	CASSSLAGLAGANEQFF	TGTGCCAGCTCATCCCTAGCTGGACTAGCGGGAGCCAATGAGCAGTTCTTC
-	TRBV15	TRBJ2-1	TRBD2	CATSRMTSDPYFYSYNEQFF	TGTGCCACCAGCAGAATGACTAGCGACCCATATTTTTACTCCTACAATGAGCAGTTCTTC
once	TRBV18	TRBJ1-1	-	CASSPPRTAAGTTEAFF	TGTGCCAGCTCACCACCGAGGACGGCCGCGGGGACCACTGAAGCTTTCTTT
-	TRBV5-1	TRBJ2-3	TRBD2	CASSSVAGLTDTQYF	TGCGCCAGCAGCTCTGTAGCGGGTCTCACAGATACGCAGTATTTT
-	TRBV7-9	TRBJ2-5	TRBD1	CASSPSGTAKETQYF	TGTGCCAGCAGCCCCTCCGGGACAGCCAAAGAGACCCAGTACTTC
-	TRBV7-3	TRBJ2-5	TRBD1	CASSGGTGGETQYF	TGTGCCAGCAGCGGCGGGACAGGGGGAGAGACCCAGTACTTC
-	TRBV2	TRBJ1-5	-	CASSVDSYSNQPQHF	TGTGCCAGCAGTGTAGACAGCTATAGCAATCAGCCCCAGCATTTT
-	TRBV18	TRBJ2-3	TRBD2	CASSPPGLLTDTQYF	TGTGCCAGCTCACCACCGGGACTACTCACAGATACGCAGTATTTT
-	TRBV29-1	TRBJ1-1	TRBD1	CSVDTGGLNTEAFF	TGCAGCGTAGATACAGGGGGCTTGAACACTGAAGCTTTCTTT
-	TRBV11-2	TRBJ1-2	TRBD1	CASSFRQGSGYTF	TGTGCCAGCAGCTTTCGACAGGGGTCAGGCTACACCTTC
once	TRBV7-9	TRBJ1-1	-	CASSRRQGAEAFF	TGTGCCAGCAGCCGCCGTCAGGGCGCTGAAGCTTTCTTT
-	TRBV11-3	TRBJ2-2	TRBD2	CASSFSGQNTGELFF	TGTGCCAGCAGCTTTAGCGGGCAGAACACCGGGGAGCTGTTTTTT
once	TRBV5-6	TRBJ1-2	TRBD1	CASSPTGGQGYYGYTF	TGTGCCAGCAGCCCGACGGGTGGACAGGGATATTATGGCTACACCTTC
-	TRBV4-1	TRBJ1-1	-	CASSQLILNTEAFF	TGCGCCAGCAGCCAATTAATCTTGAACACTGAAGCTTTCTTT
few	TRBV27	TRBJ1-5	TRBD1	CASSPGQGDSNQPQHF	TGTGCCAGCAGTCCCGGACAGGGGGATAGCAATCAGCCCCAGCATTTT
-	TRBV4-3	TRBJ2-4	-	CASSQQARGNIQYF	TGCGCCAGCAGCCAACAAGCGCGAGGGAACATTCAGTACTTC
-	TRBV5-4	TRBJ2-7	-	CASSLGWGASSYEQYF	TGTGCCAGCAGCTTGGGGTGGGGAGCGAGCTCCTACGAGCAGTACTTC
-	TRBV6-5	TRBJ2-7	TRBD2	CASSIAGDRYEQYF	TGTGCCAGCAGCATAGCGGGAGATAGGTACGAGCAGTACTTC
-	TRBV3-1/TRBV3-2	TRBJ2-7	TRBD1	CASSPYGTGVHEQYF	TGTGCCAGCAGCCCCTACGGGACAGGGGTTCACGAGCAGTACTTC
-	TRBV19	TRBJ1-5	-	CASRKDYSSNQPQHF	TGTGCCAGTAGAAAAGACTATTCAAGCAATCAGCCCCAGCATTTT
-	TRBV19	TRBJ2-3	-	CASSIMGLGVGDTQYF	TGTGCCAGTAGTATAATGGGTCTAGGGGTAGGAGATACGCAGTATTTT
-	TRBV27	TRBJ2-1	-	CASRRQGYNEQFF	TGTGCCAGCAGACGGCAGGGGTACAATGAGCAGTTCTTC
-	TRBV18	TRBJ2-7	TRBD2	CASSPGSGRVYEQYF	TGTGCCAGCTCACCGGGGAGCGGGAGAGTGTACGAGCAGTACTTC
-	TRBV6-5	TRBJ1-3	-	CASGTSYSGNTIYF	TGTGCCAGCGGGACTTCTTACTCTGGAAACACCATATATTTT
-	TRBV5-4	TRBJ1-1	-	CASSRMDTRNTEAFF	TGTGCCAGCAGCCGAATGGACACCCGGAACACTGAAGCTTTCTTT
-	TRBV7-9	TRBJ2-7	TRBD2	CASSSGLADYEQYF	TGTGCCAGCAGCTCGGGACTAGCGGATTACGAGCAGTACTTC